This section outlines one TCR beta chain sequence together with its context. Its antigen is unidentified. Here immunoSEQ multiplex PCR was the method, and the copy in TCRdb shows in-frame clones only, minus some. The top ten clones hold around 1.9% of a sample with about 410,000 clones, around nine tenths of them seen once. The data stem from a study of Ad26.COV2.S vaccination and SARS-CoV-2 variants. At the level of the study: Enrollment placed the donor in the COV1001 Ad26.COV2.S trial arm. Doses of Ad26.COV2.S were injected into muscle once or twice, 56 days apart.

Noted treatment: 15 to 20 received Ad26.COV2.S at low or high dose, single or two shots; about 5 received placebo; per-sample allocation not given. Day 63 following the first vaccine or placebo injection was when the samples were taken. In Boston, the donor was an adult between 18-55 years of age. Findings and limits, study-wide: Spike-specific responses of CD8+ and CD4+ T cells were reported to display substantial breadth after vaccination.

V was clipped by 4 bases and J by 3 bases; unmatched bases: 3. Germline loops: CDR1 MNHEY, CDR2 SMNVEV (reference sequence). The CDR3 runs to 13 residues. The source is a person between 18 and 60 years old who received the Ad26.COV2.S COVID-19 vaccine or a placebo. This rearrangement joins TRBV27 to TRBJ2-7; 7 nucleotides line up with TRBD2. The sample here was peripheral blood, taken in a trial of Ad26.COV2.S vaccine versus placebo. The CDR3 here is CASSSSGVYEQYF. CDR3 nucleotide sequence: TGTGCCAGCAGTTCCAGCGGGGTCTACGAGCAGTACTTC.